What follows are 7 T cell receptor beta chains derived from one specimen sequenced in a study of tumor-infiltrating lymphocytes in oesophageal squamous cell carcinoma. MiXCR, run by TCRdb on the PCR reads, gives a single entry per CDR3 protein. Among under 15,000 distinct CDR3 sequences listed, 51% were seen once. Sequencing used blood. The receptors were sampled from a female donor with esophageal squamous cell carcinoma.

The chain combines TRBV6-2 or TRBV6-3 with TRBJ2-2; perhaps TRBD2 as D (6 bases). V shed 5 bases and J shed 3 bases, with 13 bases lying between them. There are 15 residues in the CDR3. Germline V gene lookup returns CDR1 MNHEY and CDR2 SVGEGT. The CDR3 protein is CASSDSGGHTGELFF. The CDR3 nucleotides are TGTGCCAGCAGTGATTCCGGGGGACACACCGGGGAGCTGTTTTTT.

The rearrangement joins TRBV24-1 to TRBJ2-1; TRBD1 aligns across 8 bases. The CDR3 runs to 15 residues. Germline CDR1 and CDR2: KGHDR and SFDVKD. J lost 6 bases, V lost 5 bases, and 8 bases had no gene match. CDR3 sequence reads: CATSVGGQARNEQFF. Here the CDR3 DNA reads TGTGCCACCAGTGTGGGGGGACAGGCCCGCAATGAGCAGTTCTTC.

J is TRBJ2-7 and V is TRBV6-5; TRBD1 agrees at 9 bases. CDR1 and CDR2 from the germline V gene are MNHEY and SVGAGI. The CDR3 contains 14 residues. V trimming: 6 bases; J trimming: 3 bases; junction bases outside the gene matches: 6. The CDR3 nucleotides are TGTGCCAGCAGAAAACAGGGGGCAGGCTACGAGCAGTACTTC. As protein: CASRKQGAGYEQYF.

This chain connects TRBV10-3 to TRBJ2-3, with TRBD2 matching over 16 bases. TRBJ2-7 explains the end of the DNA better; the J call may be wrong. CDR1 is ENHRY and CDR2 is SYGVKD in the germline V gene. This CDR3 spans 17 amino acids. CDR3 in amino acids: CAISELGLAGGNDEQYF. The DNA for the CDR3 is TGTGCCATCAGTGAACTGGGACTAGCGGGAGGGAACGACGAGCAGTACTTC.

The CDR3 coding sequence is TGTGCCAGCAGTTTCCCCGGGACTAGCGGATACTCCTACAATGAGCAGTACTTC. Protein sequence: CASSFPGTSGYSYNEQYF. The V gene is TRBV28, the J gene TRBJ2-5, with 11 nucleotides matching TRBD2. Trimming cost V 3 bases and J 11 bases; bases outside gene matches: 20. Germline V gene sequence: CDR1 MDHEN, CDR2 SYDVKM. CDR3 length: 18 residues.

This chain joins TRBV7-3 and TRBJ1-2; 7 nucleotides align to TRBD1. This CDR3 is built from 16 residues. Losses at the gene ends were 0 bases for V and 4 bases for J; bases not matched to a gene: 8. CDR1 is SGHTA and CDR2 is FQGTGA in the germline V gene. The CDR3 protein is CASSLTSGQFPYGYTF. CDR3 DNA sequence: TGTGCCAGCAGCTTAACTTCGGGACAGTTCCCCTATGGCTACACCTTC.

This chain uses TRBV5-6 with TRBJ2-4, with 12 bases matching TRBD2. The J call may be incorrect, as the DNA end agrees better with TRBJ2-1. Germline CDR1 SGHDT, CDR2 YYEEEE. The CDR3 sequence is 17 residues long. The CDR3 here is CASSRVGLAGFGNEQFF. The CDR3 coding sequence is TGTGCCAGCAGCCGCGTCGGACTAGCGGGATTTGGCAATGAGCAGTTCTTC.